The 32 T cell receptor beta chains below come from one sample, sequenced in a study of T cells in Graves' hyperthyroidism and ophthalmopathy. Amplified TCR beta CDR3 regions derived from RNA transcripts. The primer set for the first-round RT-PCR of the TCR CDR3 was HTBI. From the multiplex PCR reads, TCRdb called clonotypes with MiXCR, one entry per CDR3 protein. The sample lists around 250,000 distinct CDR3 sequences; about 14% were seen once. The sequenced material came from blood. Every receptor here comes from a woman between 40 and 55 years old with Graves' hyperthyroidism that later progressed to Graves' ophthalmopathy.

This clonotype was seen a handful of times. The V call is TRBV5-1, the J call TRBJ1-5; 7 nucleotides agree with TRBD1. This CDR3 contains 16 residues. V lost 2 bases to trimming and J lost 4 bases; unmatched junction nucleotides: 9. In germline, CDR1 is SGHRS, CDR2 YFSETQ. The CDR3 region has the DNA TGCGCCAGCAGCTTAGAGCCCGGGACAGCAAATCAGCCCCAGCATTTT. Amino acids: CASSLEPGTANQPQHF.

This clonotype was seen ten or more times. CDR3 in DNA: TGTGCCAGCAGACTACGGACAGGGCGAGCTTTCTTT. Translating gives CASRLRTGRAFF. The J gene is TRBJ1-1, the V gene TRBV6-1, with 8 nucleotides matching TRBD1. Germline loops: CDR1 MNHNS, CDR2 SASEGT. CDR3 size: 12 residues. V shed 6 bases, J shed 10 bases, and the junction held 7 bases outside the gene matches.

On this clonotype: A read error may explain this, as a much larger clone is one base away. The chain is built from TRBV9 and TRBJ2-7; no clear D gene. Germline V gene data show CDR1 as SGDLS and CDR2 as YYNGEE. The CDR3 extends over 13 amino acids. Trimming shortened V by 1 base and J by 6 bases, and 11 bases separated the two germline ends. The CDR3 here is CASSVSSSGEQYF. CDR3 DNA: TGTGCCAGCAGCGTATCTTCTTCGGGCGAGCAGTACTTC.

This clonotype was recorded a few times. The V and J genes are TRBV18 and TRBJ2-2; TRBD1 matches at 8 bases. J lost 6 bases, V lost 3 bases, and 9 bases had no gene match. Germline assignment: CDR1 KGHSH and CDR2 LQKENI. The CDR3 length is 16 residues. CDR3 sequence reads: CASSPVQGGPPGELFF. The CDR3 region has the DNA TGTGCCAGCTCACCGGTACAGGGGGGTCCGCCCGGGGAGCTGTTTTTT.

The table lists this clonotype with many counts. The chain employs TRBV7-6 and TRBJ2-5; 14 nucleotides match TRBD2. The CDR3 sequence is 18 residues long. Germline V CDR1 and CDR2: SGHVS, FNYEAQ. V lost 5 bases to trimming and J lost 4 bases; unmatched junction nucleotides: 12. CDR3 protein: CASSPGTSGRVRGETQYF. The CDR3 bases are TGTGCCAGCAGCCCTGGGACTAGCGGGAGAGTCCGGGGAGAGACCCAGTACTTC.

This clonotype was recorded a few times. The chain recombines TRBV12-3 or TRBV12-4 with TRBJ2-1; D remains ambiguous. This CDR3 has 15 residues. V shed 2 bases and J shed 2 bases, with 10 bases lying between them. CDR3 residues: CASSLYGGAYNEQFF. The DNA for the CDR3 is TGTGCCAGCAGTTTATACGGCGGAGCCTACAATGAGCAGTTCTTC.

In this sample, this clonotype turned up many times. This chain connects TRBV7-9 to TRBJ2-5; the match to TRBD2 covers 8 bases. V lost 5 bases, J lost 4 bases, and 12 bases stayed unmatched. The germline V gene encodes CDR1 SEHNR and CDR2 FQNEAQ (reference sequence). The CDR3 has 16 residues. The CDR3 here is CASSPQGLVLRETQYF. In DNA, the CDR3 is TGTGCCAGCAGCCCCCAGGGACTAGTCTTGCGAGAGACCCAGTACTTC. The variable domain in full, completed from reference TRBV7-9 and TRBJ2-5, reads DTGVSQNPRHKITKRGQNVTFRCDPISEHNRLYWYRQTLGQGPEFLTYFQNEAQLEKSRLLSDRFSAERPKGSFSTLEIQRTEQGDSAMYLCASSPQGLVLRETQYFGPGTRLLVL.

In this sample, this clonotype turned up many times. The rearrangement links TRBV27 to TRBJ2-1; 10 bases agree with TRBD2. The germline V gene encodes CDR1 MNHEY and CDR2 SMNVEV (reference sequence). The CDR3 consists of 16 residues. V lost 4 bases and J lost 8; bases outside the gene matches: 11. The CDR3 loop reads CASSWASGRGGHEQFF. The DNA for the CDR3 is TGTGCCAGCAGTTGGGCTAGCGGGAGAGGAGGGCATGAGCAGTTCTTC.

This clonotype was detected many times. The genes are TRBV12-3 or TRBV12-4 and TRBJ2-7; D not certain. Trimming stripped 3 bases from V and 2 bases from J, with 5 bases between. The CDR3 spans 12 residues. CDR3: CASSFTPYEQYF. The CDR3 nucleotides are TGTGCCAGCAGTTTTACCCCCTACGAGCAGTACTTC.

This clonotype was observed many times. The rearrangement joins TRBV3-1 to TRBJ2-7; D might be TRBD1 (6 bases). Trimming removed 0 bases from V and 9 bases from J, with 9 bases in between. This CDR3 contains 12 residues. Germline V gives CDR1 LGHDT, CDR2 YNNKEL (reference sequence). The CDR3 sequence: CASSQEGAGQYF. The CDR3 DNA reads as TGTGCCAGCAGCCAAGAGGGGGCTGGGCAGTACTTC.

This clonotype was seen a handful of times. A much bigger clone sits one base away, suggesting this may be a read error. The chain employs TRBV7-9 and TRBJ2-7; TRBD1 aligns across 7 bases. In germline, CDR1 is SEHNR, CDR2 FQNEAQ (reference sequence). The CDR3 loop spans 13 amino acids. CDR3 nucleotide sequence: TGTGCCAGCAGCTTAGAACAGGGGTACGGGCAGTACTTC. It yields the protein CASSLEQGYGQYF.

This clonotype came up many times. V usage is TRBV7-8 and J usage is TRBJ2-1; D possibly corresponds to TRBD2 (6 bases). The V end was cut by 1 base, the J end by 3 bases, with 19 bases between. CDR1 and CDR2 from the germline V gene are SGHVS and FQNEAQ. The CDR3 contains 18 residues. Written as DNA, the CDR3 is TGTGCCAGCAGCTTAGTGGGTGGCGGGAAGATCGACTACAATGAGCAGTTCTTC. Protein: CASSLVGGGKIDYNEQFF.

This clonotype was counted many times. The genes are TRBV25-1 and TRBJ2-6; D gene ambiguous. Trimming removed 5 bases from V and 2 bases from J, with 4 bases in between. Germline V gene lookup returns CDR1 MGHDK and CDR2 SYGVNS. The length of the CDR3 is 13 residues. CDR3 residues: CASSRAGANVLTF. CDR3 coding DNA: TGTGCCAGCAGTCGGGCTGGGGCCAACGTCCTGACTTTC.

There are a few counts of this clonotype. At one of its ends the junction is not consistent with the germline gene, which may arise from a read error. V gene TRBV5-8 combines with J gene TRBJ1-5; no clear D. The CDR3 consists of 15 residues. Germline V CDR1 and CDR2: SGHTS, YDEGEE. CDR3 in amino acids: CASSLEGYSNQPQHF. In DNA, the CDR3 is TGTGCCAGCAGCTTGGAAGGGTATAGCAATCAGCCCCAACATTTT.

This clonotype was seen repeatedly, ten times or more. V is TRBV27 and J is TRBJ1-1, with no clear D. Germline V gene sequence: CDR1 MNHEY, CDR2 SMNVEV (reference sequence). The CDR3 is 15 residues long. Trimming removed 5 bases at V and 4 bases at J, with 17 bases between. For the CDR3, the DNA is TGTGCCAGCAGTACAAGGACGGTTGCTGGCACTGAAGCTTTCTTT. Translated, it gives CASSTRTVAGTEAFF.

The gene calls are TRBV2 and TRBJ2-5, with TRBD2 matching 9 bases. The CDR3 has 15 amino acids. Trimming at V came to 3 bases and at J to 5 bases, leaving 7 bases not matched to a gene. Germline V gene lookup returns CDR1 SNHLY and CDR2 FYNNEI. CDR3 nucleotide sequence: TGTGCCAGCAGTGACGGAGCGGGAGGAACTGAGACCCAGTACTTC. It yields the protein CASSDGAGGTETQYF.

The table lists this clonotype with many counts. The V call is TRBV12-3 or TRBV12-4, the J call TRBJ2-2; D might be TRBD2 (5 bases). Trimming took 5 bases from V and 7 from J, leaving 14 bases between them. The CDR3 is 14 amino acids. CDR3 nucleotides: TGTGCCAGCAGTCGGACCGCCCGGGGCGGGGAGCTGTTTTTT. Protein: CASSRTARGGELFF.

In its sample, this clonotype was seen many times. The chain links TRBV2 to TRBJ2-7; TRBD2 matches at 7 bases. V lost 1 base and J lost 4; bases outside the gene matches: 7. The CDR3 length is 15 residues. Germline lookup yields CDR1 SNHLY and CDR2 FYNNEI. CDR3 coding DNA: TGTGCCAGCAGTGAAGAGTCTAGCGGACCTTACGAGCAGTACTTC. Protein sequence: CASSEESSGPYEQYF.

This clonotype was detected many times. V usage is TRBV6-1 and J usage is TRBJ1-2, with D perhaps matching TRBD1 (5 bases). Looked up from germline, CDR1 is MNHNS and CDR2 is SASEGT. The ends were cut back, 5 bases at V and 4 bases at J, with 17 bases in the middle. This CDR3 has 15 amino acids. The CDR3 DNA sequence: TGTGCCAGCAGTCCAGCCGTCTCGACAGCCTATGGCTACACCTTC. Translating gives CASSPAVSTAYGYTF.

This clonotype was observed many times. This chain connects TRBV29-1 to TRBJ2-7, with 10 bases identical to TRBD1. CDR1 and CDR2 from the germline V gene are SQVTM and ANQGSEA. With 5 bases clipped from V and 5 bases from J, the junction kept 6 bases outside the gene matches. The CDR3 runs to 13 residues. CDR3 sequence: CSVPGDRGDEQYF. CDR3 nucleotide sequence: TGCAGCGTTCCCGGGGACAGGGGAGACGAGCAGTACTTC.

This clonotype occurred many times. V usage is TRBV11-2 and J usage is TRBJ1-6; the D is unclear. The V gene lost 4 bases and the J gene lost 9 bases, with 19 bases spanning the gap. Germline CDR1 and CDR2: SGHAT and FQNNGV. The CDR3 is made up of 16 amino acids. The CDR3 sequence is CASSSDGRRTGSPLHF. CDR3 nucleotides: TGTGCCAGCAGCTCCGATGGCAGGAGAACCGGTTCACCCCTCCACTTT.

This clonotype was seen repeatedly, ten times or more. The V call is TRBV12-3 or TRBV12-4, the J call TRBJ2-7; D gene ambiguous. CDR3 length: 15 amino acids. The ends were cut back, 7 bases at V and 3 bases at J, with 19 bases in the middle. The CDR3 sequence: CASTPESGALYEQYF. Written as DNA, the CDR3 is TGTGCCAGCACCCCTGAGTCCGGAGCCCTCTACGAGCAGTACTTC.

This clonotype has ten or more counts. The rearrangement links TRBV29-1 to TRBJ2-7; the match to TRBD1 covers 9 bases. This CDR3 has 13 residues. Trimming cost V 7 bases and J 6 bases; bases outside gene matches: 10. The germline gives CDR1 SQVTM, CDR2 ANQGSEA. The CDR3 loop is CSAGTGPMFEQYF. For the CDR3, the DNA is TGCAGCGCAGGGACAGGGCCTATGTTCGAGCAGTACTTC.

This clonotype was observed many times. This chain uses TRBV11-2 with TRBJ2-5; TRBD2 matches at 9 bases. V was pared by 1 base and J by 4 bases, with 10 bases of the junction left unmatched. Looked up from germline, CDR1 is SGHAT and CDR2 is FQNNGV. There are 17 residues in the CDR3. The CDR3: CASSLAYGLAGRETQYF. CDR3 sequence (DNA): TGTGCCAGCAGCTTAGCTTATGGCCTAGCGGGACGAGAGACCCAGTACTTC.

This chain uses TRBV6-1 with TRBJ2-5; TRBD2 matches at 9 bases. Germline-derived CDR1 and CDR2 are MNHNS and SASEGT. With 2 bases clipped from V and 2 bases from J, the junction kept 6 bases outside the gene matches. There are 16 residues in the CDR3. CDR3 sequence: CASSEFAGGSQETQYF. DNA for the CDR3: TGTGCCAGCAGTGAATTTGCGGGAGGGTCGCAAGAGACCCAGTACTTC.

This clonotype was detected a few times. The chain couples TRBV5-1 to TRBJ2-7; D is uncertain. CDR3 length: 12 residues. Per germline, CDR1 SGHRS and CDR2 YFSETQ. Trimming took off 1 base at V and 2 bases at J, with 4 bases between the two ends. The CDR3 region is CASSLPPYEQYF. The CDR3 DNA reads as TGCGCCAGCAGCTTGCCCCCCTACGAGCAGTACTTC. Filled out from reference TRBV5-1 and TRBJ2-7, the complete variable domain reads KAGVTQTPRYLIKTRGQQVTLSCSPISGHRSVSWYQQTPGQGLQFLFEYFSETQRNKGNFPGRFSGRQFSNSRSEMNVSTLELGDSALYLCASSLPPYEQYFGPGTRLTVT.

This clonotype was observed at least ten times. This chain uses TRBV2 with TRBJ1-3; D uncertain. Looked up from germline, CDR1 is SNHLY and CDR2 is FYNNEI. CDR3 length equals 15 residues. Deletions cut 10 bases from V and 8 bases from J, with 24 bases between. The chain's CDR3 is CAIDPGPRTRYTIYF. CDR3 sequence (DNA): TGTGCCATCGATCCGGGCCCTCGCACCCGATACACCATATATTTT.

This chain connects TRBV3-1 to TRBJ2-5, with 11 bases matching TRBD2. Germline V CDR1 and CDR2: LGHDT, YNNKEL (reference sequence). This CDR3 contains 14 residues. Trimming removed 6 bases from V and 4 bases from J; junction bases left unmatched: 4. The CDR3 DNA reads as TGTGCCAGCAGAAGACTAGCGGGAAGAGAGACCCAGTACTTC. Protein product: CASRRLAGRETQYF.

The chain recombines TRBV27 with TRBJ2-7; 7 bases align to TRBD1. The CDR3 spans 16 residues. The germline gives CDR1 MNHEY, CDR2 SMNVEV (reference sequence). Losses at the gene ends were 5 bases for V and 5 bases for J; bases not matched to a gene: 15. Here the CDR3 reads CASSPYHLTGKHEQYF. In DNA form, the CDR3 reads TGTGCCAGCAGTCCCTATCATTTGACAGGGAAGCACGAGCAGTACTTC.

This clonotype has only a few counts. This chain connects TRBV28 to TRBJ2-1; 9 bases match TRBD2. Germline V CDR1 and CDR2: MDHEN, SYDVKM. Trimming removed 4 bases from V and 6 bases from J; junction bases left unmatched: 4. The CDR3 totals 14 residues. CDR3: CASSWTSDPNEQFF. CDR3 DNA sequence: TGTGCCAGCAGTTGGACTAGCGACCCCAATGAGCAGTTCTTC.

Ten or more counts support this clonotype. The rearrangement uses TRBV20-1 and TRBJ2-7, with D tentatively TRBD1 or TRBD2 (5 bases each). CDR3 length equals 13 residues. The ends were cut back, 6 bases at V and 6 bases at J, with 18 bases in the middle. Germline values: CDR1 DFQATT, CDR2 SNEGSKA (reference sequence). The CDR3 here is CSAGTSLRSEQYF. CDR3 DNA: TGCAGTGCCGGGACCTCCCTGAGATCCGAGCAGTACTTC.

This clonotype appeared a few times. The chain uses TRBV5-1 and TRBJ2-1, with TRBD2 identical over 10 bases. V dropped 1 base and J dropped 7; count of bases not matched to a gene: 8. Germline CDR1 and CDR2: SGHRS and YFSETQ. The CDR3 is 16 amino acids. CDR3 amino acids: CASSLRAGGVQNEQFF. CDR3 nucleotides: TGCGCCAGCAGCTTGAGAGCGGGAGGGGTACAGAATGAGCAGTTCTTC.